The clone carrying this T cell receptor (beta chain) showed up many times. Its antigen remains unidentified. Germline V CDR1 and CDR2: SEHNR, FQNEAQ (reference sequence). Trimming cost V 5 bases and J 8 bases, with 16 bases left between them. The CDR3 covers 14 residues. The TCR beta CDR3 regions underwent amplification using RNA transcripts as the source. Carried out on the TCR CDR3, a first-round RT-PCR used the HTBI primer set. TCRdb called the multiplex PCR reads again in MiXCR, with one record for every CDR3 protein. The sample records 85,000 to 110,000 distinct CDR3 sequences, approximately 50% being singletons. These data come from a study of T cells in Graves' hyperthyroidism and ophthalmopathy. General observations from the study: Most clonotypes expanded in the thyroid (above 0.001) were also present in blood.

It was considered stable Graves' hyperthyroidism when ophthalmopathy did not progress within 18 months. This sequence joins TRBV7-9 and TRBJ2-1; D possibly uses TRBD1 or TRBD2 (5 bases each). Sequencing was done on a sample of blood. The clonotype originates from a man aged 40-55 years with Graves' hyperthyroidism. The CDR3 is CASSRDARQDEQFF. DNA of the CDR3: TGTGCCAGCAGCCGGGACGCCCGCCAGGATGAGCAGTTCTTC.